Below, 31 T cell receptor beta chains from the same sample are listed, as sequenced in a study of radiotherapy plus CTLA-4 blockade in lung cancer. Method: immunoSEQ multiplex PCR; TCRdb's copy keeps in-frame clones and lacks some. The sample contains tens of thousands of clones, 79% of which appear only once. The sample here was peripheral blood, taken from a patient treated with radiotherapy plus ipilimumab. The receptors stem from a human donor with non-small cell lung cancer that progressed on radiotherapy plus ipilimumab.

The chain is built from TRBV7-8 and TRBJ2-7; no reliable D call. The CDR3 is 14 amino acids. Deletions cut 1 base from V and 6 bases from J, with 13 bases between. CDR1 is SGHVS, CDR2 FQNEAQ, per germline. CDR3 in amino acids: CASSLGASPREQYF. The CDR3 DNA sequence: TGTGCCAGCAGCTTAGGGGCCAGCCCCCGCGAGCAGTACTTC.

This clone was counted once. V usage is TRBV18 and J usage is TRBJ2-3, with D maybe TRBD2 (6 bases). V shed 5 bases and J shed 2 bases, with 8 bases lying between them. The CDR3 runs to 13 residues. Germline V gives CDR1 KGHSH, CDR2 LQKENI. The CDR3 loop reads CASSGGSTDTQYF. In DNA, the CDR3 is TGTGCCAGCTCAGGGGGGTCCACAGATACGCAGTATTTT.

This clone was detected ten times or more. This rearrangement joins TRBV2 to TRBJ2-6, with D possibly being TRBD1 (7 bases). V gave up 6 bases and J gave up 2 bases, with 11 bases separating them. This CDR3 has 15 amino acids. Germline CDR1 and CDR2: SNHLY and FYNNEI. CDR3 in amino acids: CASRQGEAGANVLTF. In DNA, the CDR3 is TGTGCCAGCAGGCAGGGGGAGGCTGGGGCCAACGTCCTGACTTTC.

CDR3 region: CASSYGAQGNIQYF. CDR3 in DNA: TGCGCCAGCAGCTACGGAGCGCAAGGAAACATTCAGTACTTC. The rearrangement uses TRBV5-1 and TRBJ2-4, with D hard to call. Trimming stripped 3 bases from V and 6 bases from J, with 13 bases between. CDR1 SGHRS and CDR2 YFSETQ come from the germline V gene. The CDR3 has 14 amino acids.

The chain carries TRBV6-5 and TRBJ2-5, with D possibly matching TRBD1 (5 bases). Gene TRBJ2-7 matches the end of the DNA better, so the J call may be wrong. The CDR3 covers 14 residues. The germline V gene has CDR1 MNHEY and CDR2 SVGAGI. The CDR3 DNA is TGTGCCAGCAGTTTGTTGACAGCCACCTACGAGCAGTACTTC. Amino acid sequence: CASSLLTATYEQYF.

V and J are TRBV6-6 and TRBJ2-3, with D possibly matching TRBD1 (6 bases). V was trimmed by 4 bases and J by 2 bases, leaving 13 bases between them. The CDR3 totals 15 residues. Germline CDR1 MNHNY, CDR2 SVGAGI (reference sequence). CDR3: CASSSAGAPTDTQYF. CDR3 bases: TGTGCCAGCAGTTCCGCAGGGGCCCCCACAGATACGCAGTATTTT.

The table lists this clone with a few counts. The V call is TRBV2, the J call TRBJ2-7, with 12 bases fitting TRBD2. There are 15 residues in the CDR3. The V segment lost 3 bases and the J segment 5 bases; nucleotides outside the gene matches: 5. CDR1 and CDR2 from the germline V gene are SNHLY and FYNNEI. The CDR3 DNA is TGTGCCAGCAGTGACGCTAGCGGGGGGGCCCACGAGCAGTACTTC. The encoded protein is CASSDASGGAHEQYF.

V is TRBV10-3 and J is TRBJ1-2; D gene uncertain. The germline V and J ends were trimmed by 3 bases and 2 bases, with 7 bases remaining between them. The CDR3 totals 13 residues. The germline V gene has CDR1 ENHRY and CDR2 SYGVKD. CDR3 nucleotide sequence: TGTGCCATCAGTGATAACAGAAACTATGGCTACACCTTC. Translation gives CAISDNRNYGYTF.

The chain is built from TRBV28 and TRBJ1-2, with D possibly matching TRBD1 (5 bases). Germline lookup yields CDR1 MDHEN and CDR2 SYDVKM. V was trimmed by 6 bases and J by 6 bases, leaving 8 bases between them. The CDR3 contains 11 residues. CDR3 region: CASRQANGYTF. The CDR3 bases are TGTGCCAGCAGACAGGCAAATGGCTACACCTTC.

The J gene is TRBJ2-3, the V gene TRBV4-2, with 9 bases matching TRBD2. CDR3 length: 16 amino acids. V shed 1 base and J 2 bases; nucleotides not matched to a gene: 4. Germline V gene data show CDR1 as LGHNA and CDR2 as YNFKEQ. The CDR3 reads CASSQVAGDHTDTQYF. CDR3 DNA: TGTGCCAGCAGCCAAGTAGCGGGGGATCACACAGATACGCAGTATTTT.

V gene TRBV11-2 combines with J gene TRBJ1-2; D ambiguous. The germline gives CDR1 SGHAT, CDR2 FQNNGV. V was clipped by 0 bases and J by 8 bases, with 16 bases between them. The CDR3 length is 15 residues. This CDR3 reads CASSLESSAGIGYTF. The CDR3 DNA follows: TGTGCCAGCAGCTTAGAGTCTAGTGCGGGGATCGGCTACACCTTC.

This clone has more than one count but fewer than ten. V is TRBV27 and J is TRBJ1-1, with 7 bases that match TRBD1. Germline V CDR1 and CDR2: MNHEY, SMNVEV (reference sequence). Trimming removed 4 bases from V and 4 bases from J; junction bases left unmatched: 12. The CDR3 spans 16 residues. The CDR3 loop is CASSSRTGWIITEAFF. The CDR3 bases are TGTGCCAGCAGTTCCCGGACAGGATGGATTATCACTGAAGCTTTCTTT.

This clone was found a few times. The chain recombines TRBV7-9 with TRBJ1-5, with D perhaps TRBD1 (5 bases). Trimming took off 5 bases at V and 7 bases at J, with 15 bases between the two ends. Germline V CDR1 and CDR2: SEHNR, FQNEAQ (reference sequence). This CDR3 spans 14 amino acids. The CDR3 loop is CASSQGGTGQPQHF. The CDR3 DNA is TGTGCCAGCAGCCAAGGCGGGACGGGACAGCCCCAGCATTTT. Based on the CDR3 plus reference TRBV7-9 and TRBJ1-5, the full variable domain is DTGVSQNPRHKITKRGQNVTFRCDPISEHNRLYWYRQTLGQGPEFLTYFQNEAQLEKSRLLSDRFSAERPKGSFSTLEIQRTEQGDSAMYLCASSQGGTGQPQHFGDGTRLSIL.

This chain connects TRBV5-4 to TRBJ1-1, with D possibly being TRBD1 (5 bases). Germline CDR1 is SGHNT and CDR2 is YYREEE (reference sequence). CDR3 length: 17 amino acids. Trimming cost V 4 bases and J 0 bases, with 19 bases left between them. The CDR3 is CASSVGSPGLMNTEAFF. The CDR3 nucleotides are TGTGCCAGCAGCGTTGGGTCCCCAGGGCTCATGAACACTGAAGCTTTCTTT.

The chain combines TRBV2 with TRBJ1-1, with D unresolved. Germline V CDR1 and CDR2: SNHLY, FYNNEI. V was trimmed by 4 bases and J by 0 bases, leaving 21 bases between them. The CDR3 loop spans 18 amino acids. This chain's CDR3 is CASSGVGGSAILNTEAFF. The CDR3 DNA reads as TGTGCCAGCAGTGGGGTGGGAGGATCAGCCATCTTGAACACTGAAGCTTTCTTT. The full variable domain, rest sourced from reference TRBV2 and TRBJ1-1, is EPEVTQTPSHQVTQMGQEVILRCVPISNHLYFYWYRQILGQKVEFLVSFYNNEISEKSEIFDDQFSVERPDGSNFTLKIRSTKLEDSAMYFCASSGVGGSAILNTEAFFGQGTRLTVV.

The chain combines TRBV28 with TRBJ2-7, with D unresolved. The V gene's germline CDR1 is MDHEN and CDR2 SYDVKM. The CDR3 loop spans 14 amino acids. Trimming took 2 bases from V and 2 from J, leaving 10 bases between them. The CDR3 sequence is CASSLRHKAYEQYF. The CDR3 nucleotides are TGTGCCAGCAGTTTACGCCACAAAGCCTACGAGCAGTACTTC.

The V call is TRBV13, the J call TRBJ1-6, with D maybe TRBD1 (5 bases). The V and J ends lost 1 base and 9 bases respectively, with 13 bases between them. This CDR3 comprises 15 residues. CDR1 is PRHDT, CDR2 FYEKMQ, per germline (reference sequence). In nucleotides, the CDR3 is TGTGCCAGCAGCTTAGATCCAGGGCTGGGTTCACCCCTCCACTTT. Amino acid sequence: CASSLDPGLGSPLHF.

This clone has a single count. Here the CDR3 DNA reads TGCGCCAGCAGCCCACAAGCCAGACAGGGCTACGAGCAGTACTTC. This codes for CASSPQARQGYEQYF. This chain links TRBV4-1 with TRBJ2-5; 7 bases map to TRBD1. The J call may be incorrect, as the DNA end agrees better with TRBJ2-7. Looked up from germline, CDR1 is MGHRA and CDR2 is YSYEKL. The CDR3 spans 15 residues.

The chain joins TRBV6-1 to TRBJ1-1; no reliable D call. V was trimmed by 4 bases and J by 8 bases, leaving 8 bases between them. This CDR3 has 11 residues. The germline V gene has CDR1 MNHNS and CDR2 SASEGT. The CDR3 sequence: CASSVSTEAFF. In DNA, the CDR3 is TGTGCCAGCAGTGTGAGCACGGAAGCTTTCTTT.

This CDR3 reads CASSLAGGGTEAFF. The CDR3 bases are TGCGCCAGCAGCTTGGCCGGGGGGGGCACTGAAGCTTTCTTT. The chain combines TRBV5-1 with TRBJ1-1; a possible D gene is TRBD1 (5 bases). The V end was cut by 0 bases, the J end by 4 bases, with 10 bases between. Germline loops: CDR1 SGHRS, CDR2 YFSETQ. This CDR3 comprises 14 residues.

The rearrangement links TRBV27 to TRBJ2-2; the match to TRBD2 covers 8 bases. The length of the CDR3 is 14 residues. The trim removed 6 bases at V and 3 bases at J, leaving 3 bases unmatched. Germline lookup yields CDR1 MNHEY and CDR2 SMNVEV (reference sequence). CDR3 sequence: CASSRGGYTGELFF. CDR3 DNA: TGTGCCAGCAGCCGGGGGGGCTACACCGGGGAGCTGTTTTTT.

This clone was counted a single time. This chain joins TRBV4-1 and TRBJ1-6, with no clear D. This CDR3 is 16 amino acids long. V was clipped by 6 bases and J by 5 bases, with 17 bases between them. CDR1 MGHRA and CDR2 YSYEKL come from the germline V gene. CDR3 protein: CASRSRLETDNSPLHF. CDR3 DNA sequence: TGCGCCAGCAGGTCAAGGTTGGAAACAGATAATTCACCCCTCCACTTT.

The V gene is TRBV4-1, the J gene TRBJ2-1; 7 bases are shared with TRBD2. CDR1 and CDR2 from the germline V gene are MGHRA and YSYEKL. With 3 bases clipped from V and 1 base from J, the junction kept 0 bases outside the gene matches. The CDR3 loop spans 14 amino acids. CDR3 loop: CASSQRGSYNEQFF. DNA of the CDR3: TGCGCCAGCAGCCAGCGGGGGTCCTACAATGAGCAGTTCTTC.

The chain combines TRBV7-6 with TRBJ2-5, with a possible D match to TRBD1 (7 bases). The CDR3 has 17 residues. Germline V gives CDR1 SGHVS, CDR2 FNYEAQ. With 1 base removed from V and 2 bases from J, the gap between germline ends came to 17 bases. CDR3 in amino acids: CASSLGLPGGLQETQYF. The CDR3 DNA follows: TGTGCCAGCAGCTTAGGCCTCCCAGGGGGGCTACAAGAGACCCAGTACTTC. Combining the CDR3 with reference TRBV7-6 and TRBJ2-5 gives the whole variable domain GAGVSQSPRYKVTKRGQDVALRCDPISGHVSLYWYRQALGQGPEFLTYFNYEAQQDKSGLPNDRFSAERPEGSISTLTIQRTEQRDSAMYRCASSLGLPGGLQETQYFGPGTRLLVL.

The sample holds one count of this clone. Other DNA sequences within the sample encode an identical CDR3. This chain connects TRBV7-8 to TRBJ1-5; 10 bases line up with TRBD1. This CDR3 spans 16 amino acids. CDR1 SGHVS and CDR2 FQNEAQ come from the germline V gene. V shed 2 bases, J shed 5 bases, and the junction held 6 bases outside the gene matches. CDR3 region: CASSLWRGQGHQPQHF. The CDR3 DNA follows: TGTGCCAGCAGCTTATGGAGGGGACAGGGGCATCAGCCCCAGCATTTT.

The chain joins TRBV9 to TRBJ2-5; D possibly corresponds to TRBD1 (5 bases). CDR1 and CDR2 from the germline V gene are SGDLS and YYNGEE. V dropped 0 bases and J dropped 5 bases, with 14 bases sitting between them. The CDR3 is 15 amino acids. CDR3 DNA: TGTGCCAGCAGCGTAGGGGGCAGGGTGGGGGAGACCCAGTACTTC. The encoded protein is CASSVGGRVGETQYF.

For the CDR3, the DNA is TGTGCCAGCAGACCCTCCGCAGAGGGTGGAAATGAGCAGTTCTTC. It is translated as CASRPSAEGGNEQFF. The chain combines TRBV25-1 with TRBJ2-1; D might be TRBD2 (5 bases). The CDR3 is 15 amino acids. V shed 6 bases and J shed 7 bases, with 19 bases lying between them. Germline V gene lookup returns CDR1 MGHDK and CDR2 SYGVNS.

The chain is built from TRBV2 and TRBJ1-4; 7 bases align to TRBD1. Germline assignment: CDR1 SNHLY and CDR2 FYNNEI. With V trimmed by 5 bases and J by 7 bases, 7 bases remained unmatched. This CDR3 is 14 amino acids long. CDR3: CASSPDRVGEKLFF. The DNA for the CDR3 is TGTGCCAGCAGTCCCGACAGGGTCGGTGAAAAACTGTTTTTT.

The chain employs TRBV25-1 and TRBJ1-1, with D perhaps TRBD1 (5 bases). Trimming cost V 2 bases and J 5 bases, with 9 bases left between them. Germline CDR1 MGHDK, CDR2 SYGVNS. The CDR3 consists of 13 residues. CDR3 sequence: CASSEQRGTEAFF. Here the CDR3 DNA reads TGTGCCAGCAGTGAACAAAGGGGTACTGAAGCTTTCTTT. Full variable domain (rest looked up from reference TRBV25-1 and TRBJ1-1): EADIYQTPRYLVIGTGKKITLECSQTMGHDKMYWYQQDPGMELHLIHYSYGVNSTEKGDLSSESTVSRIRTEHFPLTLESARPSHTSQYLCASSEQRGTEAFFGQGTRLTVV.

The chain carries TRBV7-9 and TRBJ1-2; D is undetermined. V lost 5 bases, J lost 4 bases, and 23 bases lay in between. The germline gives CDR1 SEHNR, CDR2 FQNEAQ (reference sequence). The CDR3 sequence is 17 residues long. The CDR3 protein is CASSTILSGLERYGYTF. The CDR3 nucleotides read TGTGCCAGCAGCACAATTCTCAGCGGCCTAGAGCGCTATGGCTACACCTTC.

The chain employs TRBV11-3 and TRBJ2-3, with D possibly TRBD2 on 6 matching bases. CDR1 SGHNT and CDR2 YENEEA come from the germline V gene. The CDR3 totals 15 residues. V was clipped by 7 bases and J by 1 base, with 15 bases between them. The CDR3 sequence is CASKRGGDGTDTQYF. In DNA form, the CDR3 reads TGTGCCAGCAAGAGGGGCGGGGACGGCACAGATACGCAGTATTTT.